This T cell receptor (beta chain) was sequenced for a study of blood T cell repertoires in COVID-19. Study-level information: Researchers got acute and convalescent COVID-19 samples from the United States, Italy and Spain. T cells, B-cell-depleted T cells, or PBMCs supplied cDNA or gDNA.

CDR1 MNHEY and CDR2 SVGAGI come from the germline V gene. CDR3 length equals 13 residues. Trimming cost V 0 bases and J 4 bases, with 4 bases left between them. Authors' data handling: Amplification of reference gene primers was used by the study to estimate nucleated cell counts. Sequenced by immunoSEQ multiplex PCR; TCRdb stores in-frame clones only, minus some. From that table come the V and J calls and clone size; the DNA was used to work out D and trimming. The data show around 40,000 clones, around nine tenths seen once. This sequence originates from a man between 45 and 60 years old with active COVID-19. The chain uses TRBV6-5 and TRBJ2-1; the D is unclear. Sequencing was performed on peripheral blood. The CDR3 here is CASSYSSYNEQFF. DNA for the CDR3: TGTGCCAGCAGTTACTCGTCGTACAATGAGCAGTTCTTC.